This T cell receptor beta chain was identified during a study of T-cell memory formation after mild COVID-19. The 5'RACE method, run with constant-segment primers, produced TCR alpha and TCR beta cDNA libraries (carrying sample barcodes and UMIs). TCRdb re-called the 5' RACE reads through MiXCR, storing one row per CDR3 protein. The sample records around 300,000 distinct CDR3 sequences, 19% being singletons. CDR3 length: 16 amino acids. Germline values: CDR1 SGHTA, CDR2 FQGNSA. V lost 5 bases, J lost 8 bases, and 22 bases lay in between. General study findings and limits: Day 37-peaking second-wave clones had unconfirmed SARS-CoV-2 specificity. Pre-infection memory showed some responding clones, and this suggested that cross-reactive memory joined. Among clones contracting day 15 to 85, CD4/CD8 was balanced, whereas later expanders leaned CD4+.

The table lists this clonotype with a few counts. Its antigen is as yet unknown. The chain links TRBV7-2 to TRBJ2-1; D remains ambiguous. This clonotype originated in a man between 18 and 35 years old who had mild COVID-19 (a few samples of this study predate the infection). Cell type and time point are not known. Source material: PBMCs or a T cell subset sorted from them (not recorded which). Written as DNA, the CDR3 is TGTGCCAGCAGCCCCCGGCCGGGTCCGGGCTTCGATGAGCAGTTCTTC. Its translation: CASSPRPGPGFDEQFF.